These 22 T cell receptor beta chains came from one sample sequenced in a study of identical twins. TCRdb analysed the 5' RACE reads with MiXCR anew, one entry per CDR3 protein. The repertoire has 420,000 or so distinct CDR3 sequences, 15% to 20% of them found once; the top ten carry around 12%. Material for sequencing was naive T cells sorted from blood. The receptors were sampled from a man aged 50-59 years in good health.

As DNA, the CDR3 is TGTGCCAGCAGTTTTGCGGGGAACACAGATACGCAGTATTTT. Translation gives CASSFAGNTDTQYF. The chain employs TRBV12-3 or TRBV12-4 and TRBJ2-3, with D perhaps matching TRBD2 (6 bases). The V end was cut by 3 bases, the J end by 2 bases, with 9 bases between. The CDR3 has 14 residues.

The CDR3 loop is CSARVGTNEKLFF. DNA for the CDR3: TGCAGTGCTAGAGTCGGGACCAATGAAAAACTGTTTTTT. This chain connects TRBV20-1 to TRBJ1-4; possible D gene TRBD1, 5 bases. The CDR3 runs to 13 residues. Trimming cost V 1 base and J 5 bases, with 8 bases left between them. Germline-derived CDR1 and CDR2 are DFQATT and SNEGSKA (reference sequence).

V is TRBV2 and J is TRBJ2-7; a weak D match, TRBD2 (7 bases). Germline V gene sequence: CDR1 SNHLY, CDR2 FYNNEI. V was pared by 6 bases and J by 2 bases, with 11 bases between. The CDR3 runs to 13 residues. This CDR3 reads CASSEGGTYEQYF. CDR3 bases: TGTGCCAGCAGCGAGGGGGGGACCTACGAGCAGTACTTC.

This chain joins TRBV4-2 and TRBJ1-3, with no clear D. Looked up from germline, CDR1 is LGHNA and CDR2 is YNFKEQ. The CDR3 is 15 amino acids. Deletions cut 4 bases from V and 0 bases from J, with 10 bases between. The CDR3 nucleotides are TGTGCCAGCAGCCTTCGACACATCTCTGGAAACACCATATATTTT. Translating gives CASSLRHISGNTIYF.

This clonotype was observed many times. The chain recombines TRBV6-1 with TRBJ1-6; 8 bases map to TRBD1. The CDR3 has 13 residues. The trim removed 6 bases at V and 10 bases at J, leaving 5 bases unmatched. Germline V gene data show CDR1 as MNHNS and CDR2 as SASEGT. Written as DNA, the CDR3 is TGTGCCAGCAGAAGACAGGGGACCTCACCCCTCCACTTT. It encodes CASRRQGTSPLHF.

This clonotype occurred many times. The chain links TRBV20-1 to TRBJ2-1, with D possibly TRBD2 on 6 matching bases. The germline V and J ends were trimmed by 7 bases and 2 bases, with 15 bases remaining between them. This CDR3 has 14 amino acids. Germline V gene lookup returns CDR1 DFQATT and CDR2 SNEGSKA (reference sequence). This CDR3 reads CSGIWGDPYNEQFF. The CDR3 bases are TGCAGTGGCATCTGGGGGGATCCCTACAATGAGCAGTTCTTC.

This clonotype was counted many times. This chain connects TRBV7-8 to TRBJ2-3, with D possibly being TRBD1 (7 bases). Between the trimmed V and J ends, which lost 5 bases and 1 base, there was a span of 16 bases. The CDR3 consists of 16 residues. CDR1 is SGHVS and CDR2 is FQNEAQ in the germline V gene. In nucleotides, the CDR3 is TGTGCCAGCAGCCGTGTCCAGGGGGGAGGCACAGATACGCAGTATTTT. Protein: CASSRVQGGGTDTQYF. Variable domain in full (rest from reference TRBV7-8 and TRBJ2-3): GAGVSQSPRYKVAKRGQDVALRCDPISGHVSLFWYQQALGQGPEFLTYFQNEAQLDKSGLPSDRFFAERPEGSVSTLKIQRTQQEDSAVYLCASSRVQGGGTDTQYFGPGTRLTVL.

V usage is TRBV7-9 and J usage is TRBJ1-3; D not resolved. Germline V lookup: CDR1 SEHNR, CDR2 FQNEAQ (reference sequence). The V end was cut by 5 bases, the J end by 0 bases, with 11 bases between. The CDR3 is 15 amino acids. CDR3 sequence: CASSQRHSSGNTIYF. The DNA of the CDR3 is TGTGCCAGCAGCCAACGACACAGCTCTGGAAACACCATATATTTT.

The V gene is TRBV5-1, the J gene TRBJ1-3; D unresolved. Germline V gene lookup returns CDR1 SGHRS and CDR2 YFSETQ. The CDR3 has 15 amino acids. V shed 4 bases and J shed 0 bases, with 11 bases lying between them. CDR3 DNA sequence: TGCGCCAGCAGCCTCGGACCGAACTCTGGAAACACCATATATTTT. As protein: CASSLGPNSGNTIYF.

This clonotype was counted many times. CDR3 amino acids: CAISESYQNTGELFF. DNA for the CDR3: TGTGCCATCAGTGAGTCCTATCAGAACACCGGGGAGCTGTTTTTT. The chain uses TRBV10-3 and TRBJ2-2; D is unresolved. CDR3 size: 15 residues. V lost 0 bases to trimming and J lost 1 base, with 6 bases between them. Germline V lookup: CDR1 ENHRY, CDR2 SYGVKD.

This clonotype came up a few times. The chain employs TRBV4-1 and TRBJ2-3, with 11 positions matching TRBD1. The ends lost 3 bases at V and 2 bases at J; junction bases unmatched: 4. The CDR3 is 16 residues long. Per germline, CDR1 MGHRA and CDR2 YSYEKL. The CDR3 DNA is TGCGCCAGCAGCCACCAGGACAGGGGGCTCACAGATACGCAGTATTTT. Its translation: CASSHQDRGLTDTQYF.

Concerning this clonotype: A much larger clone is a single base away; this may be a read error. In DNA form, the CDR3 reads TGTGCCTGCAGCCAAGCCGGGAGGTCCAATGAGCAGTTCTTC. It is translated as CACSQAGRSNEQFF. This chain connects TRBV3-1 to TRBJ2-1, with 7 bases that match TRBD2. The length of the CDR3 is 14 residues. CDR1 and CDR2 (germline): LGHDT, YNNKEL (reference sequence).

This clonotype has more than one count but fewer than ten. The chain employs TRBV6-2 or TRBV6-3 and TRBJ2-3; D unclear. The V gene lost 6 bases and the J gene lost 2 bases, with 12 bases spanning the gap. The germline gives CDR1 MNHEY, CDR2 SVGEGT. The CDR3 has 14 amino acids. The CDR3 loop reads CASRLASLTDTQYF. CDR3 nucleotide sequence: TGTGCCAGCAGATTGGCAAGCCTCACAGATACGCAGTATTTT.

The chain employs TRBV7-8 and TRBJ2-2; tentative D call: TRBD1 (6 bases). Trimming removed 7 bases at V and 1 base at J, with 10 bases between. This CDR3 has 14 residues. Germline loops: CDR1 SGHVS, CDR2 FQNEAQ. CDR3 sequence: CASNARGNTGELFF. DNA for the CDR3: TGTGCCAGCAACGCCAGGGGGAACACCGGGGAGCTGTTTTTT.

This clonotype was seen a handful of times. CDR3 sequence (DNA): TGTGCCAGCAGACCAAACCTAGCGGGAGACACAGATACGCAGTATTTT. Translation gives CASRPNLAGDTDTQYF. The V gene is TRBV6-1, the J gene TRBJ2-3, with TRBD2 matching over 10 bases. Germline V gene data show CDR1 as MNHNS and CDR2 as SASEGT. The CDR3 has 16 residues. The ends lost 6 bases at V and 2 bases at J; junction bases unmatched: 8.

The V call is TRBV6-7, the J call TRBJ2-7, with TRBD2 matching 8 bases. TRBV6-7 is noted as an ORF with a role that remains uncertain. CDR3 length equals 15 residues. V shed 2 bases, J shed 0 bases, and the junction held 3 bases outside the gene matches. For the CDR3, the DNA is TGTGCCAGCAGTTACGGGCGGGAGGCCTCCTACGAGCAGTACTTC. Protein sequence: CASSYGREASYEQYF.

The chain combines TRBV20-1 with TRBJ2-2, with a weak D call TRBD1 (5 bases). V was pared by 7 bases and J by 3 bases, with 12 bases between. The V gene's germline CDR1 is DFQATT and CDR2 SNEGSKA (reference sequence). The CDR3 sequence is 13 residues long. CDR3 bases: TGCAGTGGTTGGCAGGGCGACACCGGGGAGCTGTTTTTT. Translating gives CSGWQGDTGELFF.

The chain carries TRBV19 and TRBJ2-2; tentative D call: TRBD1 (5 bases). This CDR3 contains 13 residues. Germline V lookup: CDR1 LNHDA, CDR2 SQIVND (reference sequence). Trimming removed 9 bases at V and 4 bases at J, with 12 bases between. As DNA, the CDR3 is TGTGCCAGCAGAGGCAGGGTCACCGGGGAGCTGTTTTTT. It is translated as CASRGRVTGELFF.

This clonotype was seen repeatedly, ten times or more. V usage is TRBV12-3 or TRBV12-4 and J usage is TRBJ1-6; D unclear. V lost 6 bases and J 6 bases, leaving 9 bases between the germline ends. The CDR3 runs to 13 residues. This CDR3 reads CASSQQINSPLHF. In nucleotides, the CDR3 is TGTGCCAGCAGCCAACAGATTAATTCACCCCTCCACTTT.

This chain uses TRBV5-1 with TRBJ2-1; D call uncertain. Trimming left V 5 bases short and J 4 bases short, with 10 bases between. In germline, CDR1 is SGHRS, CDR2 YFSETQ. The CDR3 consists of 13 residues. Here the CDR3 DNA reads TGCGCCAGCAGGCTAAGGCTATACAATGAGCAGTTCTTC. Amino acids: CASRLRLYNEQFF. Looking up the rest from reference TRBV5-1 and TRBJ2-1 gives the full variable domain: KAGVTQTPRYLIKTRGQQVTLSCSPISGHRSVSWYQQTPGQGLQFLFEYFSETQRNKGNFPGRFSGRQFSNSRSEMNVSTLELGDSALYLCASRLRLYNEQFFGPGTRLTVL.

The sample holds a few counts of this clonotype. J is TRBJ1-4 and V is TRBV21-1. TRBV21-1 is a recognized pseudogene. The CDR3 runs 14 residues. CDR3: CASSKGVVNEKLFF. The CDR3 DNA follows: TGTGCCAGCAGCAAAGGCGTCGTTAATGAAAAACTGTTTTTT.

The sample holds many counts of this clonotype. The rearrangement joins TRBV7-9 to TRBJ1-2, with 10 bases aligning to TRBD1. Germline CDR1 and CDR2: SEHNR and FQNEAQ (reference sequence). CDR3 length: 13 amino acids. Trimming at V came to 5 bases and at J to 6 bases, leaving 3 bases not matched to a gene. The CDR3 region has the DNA TGTGCCAGCAGCCACGGGACAGGGGATGGCTACACCTTC. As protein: CASSHGTGDGYTF.